This passage covers 14 T cell receptor beta chains from one sample sequenced in a study of control samples from healthy donors and cancer patients. Clones were sequenced by immunoSEQ multiplex PCR, and TCRdb holds only the in-frame ones, with some missing. The sample contains around 94,000 clones, approximately 95% of which appear only once. Sequenced input: blood. Receptors originate from a woman under 40 in good health.

The genes are TRBV27 and TRBJ2-1; 13 bases fit TRBD2. Germline values: CDR1 MNHEY, CDR2 SMNVEV (reference sequence). Germline trimming cut 6 bases from V and 8 bases from J; bases unmatched to any gene: 4. This CDR3 has 14 residues. The CDR3 loop reads CASRGLAGLDEQFF. CDR3 nucleotides: TGTGCCAGCAGGGGACTAGCGGGATTGGATGAGCAGTTCTTC.

V usage is TRBV14 and J usage is TRBJ2-7; D is perhaps TRBD1 or TRBD2 (6 bases each). The germline V and J ends were trimmed by 3 bases and 7 bases, with 13 bases remaining between them. This CDR3 is 13 amino acids long. The germline V gene encodes CDR1 SGHDN and CDR2 FVKESK. The CDR3 sequence is CASSHLGGGEQYF. The CDR3 DNA reads as TGTGCCAGCAGCCATCTTGGAGGGGGAGAGCAGTACTTC.

The gene calls are TRBV3-1 (or the pseudogene TRBV3-2) and TRBJ1-1; no definite D call. V gave up 2 bases and J gave up 6 bases, with 7 bases separating them. The V gene's germline CDR1 is LGHDT and CDR2 YNNKEL (reference sequence). CDR3 length: 12 amino acids. CDR3 nucleotide sequence: TGTGCCAGCAGCCAATATCCAGCTGAAGCTTTCTTT. It specifies CASSQYPAEAFF.

The J gene is TRBJ2-5, the V gene TRBV6-1; 7 bases fit TRBD1. J gave up 6 bases and V 3 bases, and 10 bases lay outside the gene matches. Per germline, CDR1 MNHNS and CDR2 SASEGT. There are 15 residues in the CDR3. The chain's CDR3 is CASSDLKTGRKTQYF. The CDR3 bases are TGTGCCAGCAGTGACCTGAAGACAGGGAGAAAGACCCAGTACTTC.

The chain couples TRBV4-1 to TRBJ1-6; no clear D. Germline V gives CDR1 MGHRA, CDR2 YSYEKL. The V end was cut by 2 bases, the J end by 0 bases, with 11 bases between. This CDR3 region has 17 residues. The CDR3 loop reads CASSQIIVSSYNSPLHF. CDR3 nucleotide sequence: TGCGCCAGCAGCCAAATCATAGTAAGCTCCTATAATTCACCCCTCCACTTT.

The V and J genes are TRBV18 and TRBJ1-1; 8 bases match TRBD1. After removal of 3 bases from V and 4 bases from J, the junction contained 7 bases not matched to a gene. There are 15 residues in the CDR3. CDR1 and CDR2 (germline): KGHSH, LQKENI. CDR3 DNA sequence: TGTGCCAGCTCACCGCTGACAGGGGTGGGCACTGAAGCTTTCTTT. Its translation is CASSPLTGVGTEAFF.

The chain employs TRBV5-6 and TRBJ2-3; possibly TRBD1 or TRBD2 for D (6 bases each). The CDR3 is 18 residues long. Germline values: CDR1 SGHDT, CDR2 YYEEEE. V shed 4 bases and J shed 4 bases, with 25 bases lying between them. The CDR3 loop reads CASSGDKEGLLFADTQYF. CDR3 nucleotide sequence: TGTGCCAGCAGCGGGGACAAGGAGGGGCTTTTGTTCGCAGATACGCAGTATTTT.

This clone turned up a few times. CDR3 sequence: CASSKADDPYEQYF. The CDR3 nucleotides are TGTGCCAGTAGTAAGGCTGACGATCCCTACGAGCAGTACTTC. The rearrangement uses TRBV19 and TRBJ2-7; D is undetermined. Germline loops: CDR1 LNHDA, CDR2 SQIVND (reference sequence). The CDR3 has 14 residues. V was pared by 4 bases and J by 2 bases, with 12 bases between.

The chain uses TRBV20-1 and TRBJ2-3; D is ambiguous. This CDR3 comprises 11 residues. Germline V CDR1 and CDR2: DFQATT, SNEGSKA (reference sequence). Trimming stripped 6 bases from V and 13 bases from J, with 17 bases between. For the CDR3, the DNA is TGCAGTGCGAAGGACGGCCAGTTGGAGTATTTT. Amino acid sequence: CSAKDGQLEYF.

V gene TRBV7-2 combines with J gene TRBJ1-5; D might be TRBD1 (6 bases). Trimming stripped 1 base from V and 7 bases from J, with 14 bases between. The CDR3 is made up of 15 amino acids. Germline V gene sequence: CDR1 SGHTA, CDR2 FQGNSA. The CDR3 loop reads CASSLVAGATQPQHF. The CDR3 region has the DNA TGTGCCAGCAGCTTAGTAGCAGGGGCGACACAGCCCCAGCATTTT.

The V call is TRBV12-3 or TRBV12-4, the J call TRBJ2-2, with D uncertain. This CDR3 is 13 amino acids long. Deletions cut 6 bases from V and 5 bases from J, with 10 bases between. CDR3 nucleotide sequence: TGTGCCAGCAGCATACGGAGAACCGGGGAGCTGTTTTTT. It codes for CASSIRRTGELFF.

This clone has a single count. The CDR3 loop reads CASSPRLASDTQYF. The CDR3 DNA is TGTGCCAGCAGCCCGAGACTAGCATCGGATACGCAGTATTTT. The chain joins TRBV5-4 to TRBJ2-3, with 7 bases identical to TRBD2. This CDR3 is built from 14 residues. J lost 6 bases, V lost 4 bases, and 8 bases had no gene match. The germline CDR1 and CDR2 sequences are SGHNT and YYREEE (reference sequence).

This clone was observed once. The chain links TRBV5-1 to TRBJ2-2; D remains ambiguous. Trimming stripped 0 bases from V and 0 bases from J, with 9 bases between. CDR3 length: 16 amino acids. Germline CDR1 reads SGHRS; CDR2 reads YFSETQ. For the CDR3, the DNA is TGCGCCAGCAGCTTGGATAGGCAGGCGAACACCGGGGAGCTGTTTTTT. Translated: CASSLDRQANTGELFF.

This clone was recorded only once. The J gene is TRBJ2-7, the V gene TRBV9, with 8 bases fitting TRBD1. Germline trimming cut 0 bases from V and 10 bases from J; bases unmatched to any gene: 6. Germline-derived CDR1 and CDR2 are SGDLS and YYNGEE. This CDR3 comprises 13 residues. The CDR3 nucleotides are TGTGCCAGCAGCGTAGCTCAGGACAGGGTTCAGTACTTC. Protein sequence: CASSVAQDRVQYF.